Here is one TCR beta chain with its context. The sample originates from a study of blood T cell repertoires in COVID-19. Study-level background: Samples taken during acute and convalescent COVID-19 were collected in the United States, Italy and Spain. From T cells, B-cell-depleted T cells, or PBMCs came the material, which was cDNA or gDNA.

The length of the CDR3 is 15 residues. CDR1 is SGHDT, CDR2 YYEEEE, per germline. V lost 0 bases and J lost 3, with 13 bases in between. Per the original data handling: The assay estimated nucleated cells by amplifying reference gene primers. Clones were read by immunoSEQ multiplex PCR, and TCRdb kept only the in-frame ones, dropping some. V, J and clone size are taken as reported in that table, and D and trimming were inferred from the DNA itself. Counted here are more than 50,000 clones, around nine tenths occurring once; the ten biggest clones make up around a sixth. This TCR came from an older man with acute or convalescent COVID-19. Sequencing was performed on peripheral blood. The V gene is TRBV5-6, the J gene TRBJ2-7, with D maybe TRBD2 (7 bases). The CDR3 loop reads CASSLVGGTNYEQYF. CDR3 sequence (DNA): TGTGCCAGCAGCTTGGTGGGGGGGACAAACTACGAGCAGTACTTC.